The rows below give T cell receptor beta chains drawn from one sample of a study of radiation and T cells in renal cell carcinoma. Some clones are missing from TCRdb's copy, which holds only in-frame ones; the method was immunoSEQ multiplex PCR. This table holds 120,000 to 150,000 clones, around four fifths found once. Specimen: blood, collected from a patient whose treatment included radiotherapy and nephrectomy. These receptors originate from a woman aged 45 to 65 with renal cell carcinoma. Each CDR3 is given with its conserved first and last residue. D genes are given only for firm matches. A row's size may be missing; if present it is once, few, many or a size class.

d_gene: TRBD1
v_gene: TRBV5-4
len: 13
abundance: NA
j_gene: TRBJ1-2
CDR3nt: TGTGCCAGCAGAGATCGACAGGGCTATGGCTACACCTTC
CDR3aa: CASRDRQGYGYTF

d_gene: NA
v_gene: TRBV6-5
len: 14
abundance: NA
j_gene: TRBJ1-1
CDR3nt: TGTGCCAGCAGTTTACCGGGACGGCCCACTGAAGCTTTCTTT
CDR3aa: CASSLPGRPTEAFF

d_gene: NA
v_gene: TRBV28
len: 12
abundance: NA
j_gene: TRBJ1-1
CDR3nt: TGTGCCAGCAGTTTACCTCAGGGGGAAGCTTTCTTT
CDR3aa: CASSLPQGEAFF

d_gene: TRBD1
v_gene: TRBV18
len: 14
abundance: few
j_gene: TRBJ2-5
CDR3nt: TGTGCCAGCTCACGACAACAGGGGGAAGAGACCCAGTACTTC
CDR3aa: CASSRQQGEETQYF

d_gene: NA
v_gene: TRBV6-5
len: 13
abundance: NA
j_gene: TRBJ2-5
CDR3nt: TGTGCCAGCAGGTCCGGGCCCCTAGAGACCCAGTACTTC
CDR3aa: CASRSGPLETQYF

d_gene: NA
v_gene: TRBV11-3
len: 14
abundance: NA
j_gene: TRBJ1-1
CDR3nt: TGTGCCAGCAGCTTAGATGGGCAGTACACTGAAGCTTTCTTT
CDR3aa: CASSLDGQYTEAFF

d_gene: NA
v_gene: TRBV6-6
len: 15
abundance: once
j_gene: TRBJ1-1
CDR3nt: TGTGCCAGCAGTTACGGGGGGGGGATGAACCCTGAAGCTTTCTTT
CDR3aa: CASSYGGGMNPEAFF

d_gene: TRBD2
v_gene: TRBV7-9
len: 14
abundance: NA
j_gene: TRBJ2-3
CDR3nt: TGTGCCAGCATAATAGCGGGAGGCCCAGATACGCAGTATTTT
CDR3aa: CASIIAGGPDTQYF

d_gene: NA
v_gene: TRBV19
len: 15
abundance: NA
j_gene: TRBJ2-7
CDR3nt: TGTGCCAGTACCCTGGCCGACGGGGGTCGGTACGAGCAGTACTTC
CDR3aa: CASTLADGGRYEQYF

d_gene: TRBD1
v_gene: TRBV7-9
len: 14
abundance: NA
j_gene: TRBJ2-7
CDR3nt: TGTGCCAGCAGCTTTTCGGGACAGGGCTACGAGCAGTACTTC
CDR3aa: CASSFSGQGYEQYF

d_gene: TRBD2
v_gene: TRBV7-2
len: 15
abundance: NA
j_gene: TRBJ2-7
CDR3nt: TGTGCCAGCAGCCCGACTAGCGGGGGCCCCTACGAGCAGTACTTC
CDR3aa: CASSPTSGGPYEQYF

d_gene: NA
v_gene: TRBV4-3
len: 15
abundance: NA
j_gene: TRBJ1-1
CDR3nt: TGCGCCAGCAGCCAAGAGACAGGAGAGAACACTGAAGCTTTCTTT
CDR3aa: CASSQETGENTEAFF

d_gene: NA
v_gene: TRBV6-5
len: 14
abundance: NA
j_gene: TRBJ1-6
CDR3nt: TGTGCCAGCAGTTTGGGGGCGAAGGGTTCACCCCTCCACTTT
CDR3aa: CASSLGAKGSPLHF

d_gene: NA
v_gene: TRBV4-3
len: 12
abundance: NA
j_gene: TRBJ1-4
CDR3nt: TGCGCCAGCAGCCAAGATCAGGGAAAACTGTTTTTT
CDR3aa: CASSQDQGKLFF

d_gene: NA
v_gene: TRBV5-6
len: 15
abundance: NA
j_gene: TRBJ1-1
CDR3nt: TGTGCCAGCAGCTTACAGGGTTTGATGAACACTGAAGCTTTCTTT
CDR3aa: CASSLQGLMNTEAFF

d_gene: TRBD1
v_gene: TRBV7-2
len: 15
abundance: NA
j_gene: TRBJ1-2
CDR3nt: TGTGCCAGCAGCTTGGCGACAGGGGGAAACTATGGCTACACCTTC
CDR3aa: CASSLATGGNYGYTF

d_gene: TRBD2
v_gene: TRBV7-2
len: 15
abundance: NA
j_gene: TRBJ2-3
CDR3nt: TGTGCCAGCAGCCCGGGGGGGTTAATTTCAGATACGCAGTATTTT
CDR3aa: CASSPGGLISDTQYF

d_gene: TRBD1
v_gene: TRBV7-9
len: 13
abundance: few
j_gene: TRBJ1-2
CDR3nt: TGTGCCAGCAGCGGGACAGGGATAGGAGGCTACACCTTC
CDR3aa: CASSGTGIGGYTF

d_gene: NA
v_gene: TRBV14
len: 16
abundance: NA
j_gene: TRBJ2-1
CDR3nt: TGTGCCAGCAGAACAAGTAGGGGGACCTTATACAATGAGCAGTTCTTC
CDR3aa: CASRTSRGTLYNEQFF

d_gene: NA
v_gene: TRBV11-2
len: 16
abundance: NA
j_gene: TRBJ2-7
CDR3nt: TGTGCCAGCAGCTTGGTTATCGGGTCTGTCTCCTACGAGCAGTACTTC
CDR3aa: CASSLVIGSVSYEQYF

d_gene: TRBD2
v_gene: TRBV10-2
len: 13
abundance: NA
j_gene: TRBJ2-7
CDR3nt: TGCGCCAGCAGGACTAGCGGGACTTACGAGCAGTACTTC
CDR3aa: CASRTSGTYEQYF

d_gene: NA
v_gene: TRBV25-1
len: 15
abundance: NA
j_gene: TRBJ1-4
CDR3nt: TGTGCCAGCAGTGATGGCGGGTGGTGGAGCGAAAAACTGTTTTTT
CDR3aa: CASSDGGWWSEKLFF

d_gene: NA
v_gene: TRBV10-3
len: 14
abundance: NA
j_gene: TRBJ1-1
CDR3nt: TGTGCCATCAGGGAGGGACCCCTGAACACTGAAGCTTTCTTT
CDR3aa: CAIREGPLNTEAFF

d_gene: NA
v_gene: TRBV5-3
len: 13
abundance: once
j_gene: TRBJ1-1
CDR3nt: TGTGCCACTGCGGAGTCGGCGGTTCCTGAAGCTTTCTTT
CDR3aa: CATAESAVPEAFF

d_gene: TRBD1
v_gene: TRBV19
len: 15
abundance: NA
j_gene: TRBJ1-1
CDR3nt: TGTGCCAGTAGTACCGGGGACAGCATGAACACTGAAGCTTTCTTT
CDR3aa: CASSTGDSMNTEAFF

d_gene: NA
v_gene: TRBV7-2
len: 12
abundance: NA
j_gene: TRBJ1-5
CDR3nt: TGTGCCAGCAGCTTAGCTGGTCAGCCCCAGCATTTT
CDR3aa: CASSLAGQPQHF

d_gene: NA
v_gene: TRBV6-5
len: 13
abundance: few
j_gene: TRBJ1-5
CDR3nt: TGTGCCAGCAGTTACTCGAGGAATCAGCCCCAGCATTTT
CDR3aa: CASSYSRNQPQHF

d_gene: NA
v_gene: TRBV9
len: 15
abundance: few
j_gene: TRBJ1-1
CDR3nt: TGTGCCAGCAGCGTAGACAGCTCCATGAACACTGAAGCTTTCTTT
CDR3aa: CASSVDSSMNTEAFF

d_gene: TRBD2
v_gene: TRBV7-6
len: 14
abundance: NA
j_gene: TRBJ2-2
CDR3nt: TGTGCCAGCAGCCCTAGCGGGACCACCGGGGAGCTGTTTTTT
CDR3aa: CASSPSGTTGELFF

d_gene: NA
v_gene: TRBV28
len: 15
abundance: NA
j_gene: TRBJ2-2
CDR3nt: TGTGCCAGCAGCCGGGACCGCCGAGGGACCGGGGAGCTGTTTTTT
CDR3aa: CASSRDRRGTGELFF

d_gene: NA
v_gene: TRBV9
len: 15
abundance: NA
j_gene: TRBJ1-3
CDR3nt: TGTGCCAGCAGCCCAGGGGAGGCCTCTGGAAACACCATATATTTT
CDR3aa: CASSPGEASGNTIYF

d_gene: TRBD1
v_gene: TRBV6-5
len: 14
abundance: once
j_gene: TRBJ1-4
CDR3nt: TGTGCCAGCAGTGGCAGGGGGACTAATGAAAAACTGTTTTTT
CDR3aa: CASSGRGTNEKLFF

d_gene: TRBD1
v_gene: TRBV30
len: 14
abundance: NA
j_gene: TRBJ2-1
CDR3nt: TGTGCCTGGATCACGGGACAGGGGGCAAATGAGCAGTTCTTC
CDR3aa: CAWITGQGANEQFF

d_gene: NA
v_gene: TRBV30
len: 15
abundance: NA
j_gene: TRBJ1-4
CDR3nt: TGTGCCTGGAGTGTGTCTCGGGGGTTTAATGAAAAACTGTTTTTT
CDR3aa: CAWSVSRGFNEKLFF

d_gene: NA
v_gene: TRBV5-8
len: 16
abundance: NA
j_gene: TRBJ1-1
CDR3nt: TGTGCCAGCAGCTTGGTGAACGTGGGAGTGAACACTGAAGCTTTCTTT
CDR3aa: CASSLVNVGVNTEAFF

d_gene: TRBD1
v_gene: TRBV6-1
len: 16
abundance: NA
j_gene: TRBJ2-7
CDR3nt: TGTGCCAGCAGTGAGATAGGAGGTAGGGGGCTGGTCGAGCAGTACTTC
CDR3aa: CASSEIGGRGLVEQYF

d_gene: NA
v_gene: TRBV10-3
len: 12
abundance: NA
j_gene: TRBJ1-3
CDR3nt: TGTGCCATCAGTAGCTCTGGAAACACCATATATTTT
CDR3aa: CAISSSGNTIYF

d_gene: NA
v_gene: TRBV7-2
len: 13
abundance: NA
j_gene: TRBJ1-1
CDR3nt: TGTGCCAGCAGTAGAGGGGGGAACACTGAAGCTTTCTTT
CDR3aa: CASSRGGNTEAFF

d_gene: NA
v_gene: TRBV18
len: 14
abundance: NA
j_gene: TRBJ2-3
CDR3nt: TGTGCCAGCTCACCAGGGACTGCAATAGATACGCAGTATTTT
CDR3aa: CASSPGTAIDTQYF

d_gene: NA
v_gene: TRBV29-1
len: 14
abundance: NA
j_gene: TRBJ2-2
CDR3nt: TGCAGCGTGGCCCGGGGGCCGGGCACCGGGGAGCTGTTTTTT
CDR3aa: CSVARGPGTGELFF

d_gene: TRBD2
v_gene: TRBV9
len: 16
abundance: once
j_gene: TRBJ2-2
CDR3nt: TGTGCCAGCAGCGTCTCTGGGGGGGAGAACACCGGGGAGCTGTTTTTT
CDR3aa: CASSVSGGENTGELFF

d_gene: NA
v_gene: TRBV29-1
len: 13
abundance: few
j_gene: TRBJ1-1
CDR3nt: TGCAGCGTTGTCGGTCAGGCTAACACTGAAGCTTTCTTT
CDR3aa: CSVVGQANTEAFF

d_gene: TRBD2
v_gene: TRBV29-1
len: 14
abundance: NA
j_gene: TRBJ2-2
CDR3nt: TGCAGCGTTTTGAGCGGGGGGTCAGGACGGGAGCTGTTTTTT
CDR3aa: CSVLSGGSGRELFF

d_gene: NA
v_gene: TRBV7-8
len: 15
abundance: NA
j_gene: TRBJ1-1
CDR3nt: TGTGCCAGCAGCCAGAGGGGCGGGAGGAACACTGAAGCTTTCTTT
CDR3aa: CASSQRGGRNTEAFF